This entry lists 10 T cell receptor beta chains sequenced from one sample in a study of response to subunit inactivated influenza vaccine. One entry per CDR3 protein, called by TCRdb with MiXCR from the RT-PCR reads. The repertoire holds about 700,000 distinct CDR3 sequences, with 12% to 15% as singletons. Sequencing was performed on PBMCs from blood, taken approximately 15 days before vaccination. The receptors stem from a man in his fifties or sixties who received an inactivated influenza vaccine.

The chain carries TRBV4-3 and TRBJ2-1; D is uncertain. The V gene's germline CDR1 is LGHNA and CDR2 YSLEER. This CDR3 is built from 13 residues. Trimming cost V 0 bases and J 8 bases, with 8 bases left between them. The CDR3 nucleotides read TGCGCCAGCAGCCAAGAGGGGAAGCATGAGCAGTTCTTC. It specifies CASSQEGKHEQFF.

This clonotype appeared many times. The chain recombines TRBV29-1 with TRBJ2-1; 9 nucleotides match TRBD1. CDR1 is SQVTM, CDR2 ANQGSEA, per germline. The length of the CDR3 is 14 residues. V was pared by 7 bases and J by 0 bases, with 4 bases of the junction left unmatched. The CDR3 DNA reads TGCAGCGCGGGACAGGGTATCTCCTACAATGAGCAGTTCTTC. It is translated as CSAGQGISYNEQFF.

For the CDR3, the DNA is TGTGCCATCTCCCCGGTACAGGGGGCGGCCGGGGAGCTGTTTTTT. It is translated as CAISPVQGAAGELFF. The rearrangement uses TRBV10-3 and TRBJ2-2; 9 bases are shared with TRBD1. Trimming cost V 8 bases and J 6 bases; bases outside gene matches: 10. This CDR3 spans 15 amino acids. The germline gives CDR1 ENHRY, CDR2 SYGVKD.

The CDR3 region has the DNA TGTGCCAGCAGAACTGACAGGGGTTCTGCAGATACGCAGTATTTT. This translates into CASRTDRGSADTQYF. The chain combines TRBV7-9 with TRBJ2-3; 8 nucleotides align to TRBD1. Unmatched junction bases numbered 9, after V lost 6 bases and J lost 4 bases. CDR1 and CDR2 from the germline V gene are SEHNR and FQNEAQ (reference sequence). This CDR3 comprises 15 residues.

This clonotype has a handful of counts. The J gene is TRBJ2-2, the V gene TRBV2, with 10 bases matching TRBD1. Unmatched junction bases numbered 5, after V lost 2 bases and J lost 5 bases. The germline V gene has CDR1 SNHLY and CDR2 FYNNEI. The CDR3 loop spans 16 amino acids. For the CDR3, the DNA is TGTGCCAGCAGTGAAACCCGGACAGGGGGAACCGGGGAGCTGTTTTTT. Encoded protein: CASSETRTGGTGELFF.

This rearrangement joins TRBV15 to TRBJ2-2, with TRBD2 matching 9 bases. CDR1 and CDR2 from the germline V gene are LNHNV and YYDKDF (reference sequence). Trimming cost V 4 bases and J 6 bases; bases outside gene matches: 6. The CDR3 extends over 15 amino acids. In nucleotides, the CDR3 is TGTGCCACCAGCATAGCGGGAGTGGTGGCCGGGGAGCTGTTTTTT. Protein sequence: CATSIAGVVAGELFF.

The rearrangement links TRBV5-4 to TRBJ2-1, with 11 bases aligning to TRBD2. The CDR3 is made up of 15 amino acids. J was trimmed by 6 bases and V by 2 bases; bases with no gene match: 4. Germline CDR1 SGHNT, CDR2 YYREEE (reference sequence). CDR3 DNA sequence: TGTGCCAGCAGCTTAAGACTAGCGGGAATCAATGAGCAGTTCTTC. It translates to CASSLRLAGINEQFF.

This clonotype turned up a few times. The rearrangement links TRBV7-9 to TRBJ2-1; TRBD1 matches at 7 bases. The V segment lost 5 bases and the J segment 3 bases; nucleotides outside the gene matches: 13. The CDR3 covers 17 residues. Germline assignment: CDR1 SEHNR and CDR2 FQNEAQ (reference sequence). The DNA of the CDR3 is TGTGCCAGCAGCCTAGGGTTAGGGGGCCCACTCTACAATGAGCAGTTCTTC. Translated, it gives CASSLGLGGPLYNEQFF.

This chain connects TRBV7-2 to TRBJ2-3; D ambiguous. Trimming pared 0 bases from V and 10 bases from J, leaving 5 bases between. The CDR3 totals 11 residues. Germline lookup yields CDR1 SGHTA and CDR2 FQGNSA. This chain's CDR3 is CASSLAKSQYF. The CDR3 nucleotides read TGTGCCAGCAGCTTAGCCAAGTCGCAGTATTTT.

The V and J genes are TRBV30 and TRBJ1-1; D is unresolved. The CDR3 has 13 amino acids. The V end lost 6 bases, the J end lost 0 bases, and 11 bases lay between the germline ends. CDR1 is GTSNPN and CDR2 is SVGIG in the germline V gene (reference sequence). In nucleotides, the CDR3 is TGTGCCTGCTTCCGGGATATGAACACTGAAGCTTTCTTT. It specifies CACFRDMNTEAFF.